This T cell receptor (beta chain) originates from a study of beta chain bispecific antibodies for T cell cancers (dated by TCRdb to the early 2020s). Concerning the study at large: After T cells from healthy donors were cocultured with bispecific antibodies and T cell leukemia lines, the researchers used TRBV sequencing of the cells that survived to measure how much each TRBV family was depleted. Jurkat cells expressed surface TRBV12 (TRBV12-3), and HPB-ALL cells expressed surface TRBV5-5.

This clonotype has a count of ten or more. Its antigen remains unidentified. No much larger clonotype is one base removed from it; base qualities were not supplied. The libraries included unique molecular identifier barcodes, and the barcodes were used to quantify clonotypes. Qiagen AllPrep DNA/RNA Micro kits were used to isolate total RNA, and an Agilent TapeStation was used to check RNA quality. TCR beta libraries were constructed by 5' RACE, in which cDNA synthesis was followed by two PCR steps with TCR beta constant-region gene-specific primers. Sequencing of the TCR beta libraries was done on an Illumina MiSeq platform. On the authors' methods: Reads were processed with MIGEC, MiXCR and VDJtools. The frequency of each clonotype was calculated as the fraction of all unique molecular identifiers in the sample that belonged to that clonotype. Nonfunctional TRBV genes classified in IMGT as pseudogenes or open reading frames, for example TRBV1, TRBV12-1 and TRBV21, were left out. TCRdb trimmed the raw reads at Q25, called clones with MiXCR and kept productive beta chains. Rows with one shared CDR3 protein collapse into an entry with the most common genes and DNA. These V and J calls are TCRdb output, not the study's own analysis. The sample records 20,000 to 25,000 distinct CDR3 sequences, just over 2% of which are singletons. The leading ten clones occupy about 4.9% of the sample.

The sample's treatment or condition, from its label and the paper: alpha-V12: anti-TRBV12 scFv linked to anti-CD3 scFv. For 3 days, T cells were expanded from blood mononuclear cells using either the anti-CD3 antibody OKT3 or CD3/CD28 Dynabeads. The anti-TRBV12 bispecific sample came from a coculture of Jurkat leukemia cells with normal T cells, compared against an anti-CD19 bispecific control coculture. The expanded T cells were grown in RPMI 1640 containing roughly 10% fetal bovine serum, recombinant human IL-2 (100 IU/ml) and IL-7 (around 5 ng/ml). For cocultures, 5 x 10^4 or so normal T cells were combined with 5 x 10^4 or so target cells and bispecific antibody in about 110 ul and incubated for approximately 15 hours at 37 degrees C. Each bispecific antibody consisted of two single-chain variable fragments expressed in a single-chain diabody format with a His tag. Healthy human donors supplied the effector T cells, with peripheral blood mononuclear cells isolated from leukapheresis samples using Ficoll density gradient centrifugation.

The CDR1 and CDR2 encoded by the germline V gene (reference sequence) are LGHDT and YNNKEL. Taken from cysteine to phenylalanine, the CDR3 has 18 residues. Of all the DNA, just the CDR3 is kept, 54 bases in frame from base 1. V is trimmed back by 1 base and J by 4 bases, and the junction contains 8 bases that no gene match accounts for. On the study overall, not on this receptor specifically: Compared with anti-CD19, anti-TRBV12 exposure reduced the TRBV12-3 share of total TRBV signal by over 97%; TRBV12-4 fell under 45%, not significantly. Apart from the targeted and closely related genes, all other TRBV family members appeared to be unaffected by the TRBV-directed bispecific antibodies. Every sequenced sample contained a mix of leukemia cell line cells and normal T cells, and most targeted TRBV signal came from the leukemia cells rather than from the normal T cells. Cross-reactivity of the anti-TRBV5-5 antibody with TRBV5-6 was attributed to high sequence similarity between the two genes.

The sample consisted of healthy donor T cells cultured with leukemia cells, taken from a culture containing a bispecific antibody targeting TCR Vbeta12. This sequence uses TRBV3-1 and TRBJ2-1, and TRBD2 matches 12 of the central bases. The clonotype was recovered from a human donor in good health. Some clones in this sample may be carry-over from other donors' samples. The bases read TGTGCCAGCAGCCAAGTTAGGGCAGGGACTAGCGGGTACAATGAGCAGTTCTTC. This sequence encodes CASSQVRAGTSGYNEQFF.